This T cell receptor beta chain emerged from a study of blood T cell repertoires in COVID-19. Study as a whole: Whether acute or convalescent, the COVID-19 samples came from the United States, Italy and Spain. Sources were T cells, B-cell-depleted T cells, or PBMCs; the material itself was cDNA or gDNA.

V gave up 6 bases and J gave up 3 bases; unmatched junction bases: 13. The CDR3 runs to 16 residues. Germline V gene sequence: CDR1 MDHEN, CDR2 SYDVKM. In the original processing: Amplification of reference gene primers provided the estimated nucleated cell counts. TCRdb's copy holds only in-frame clones and misses some; the assay was immunoSEQ multiplex PCR. V and J calls and clone size follow that table, whereas D and trimming were derived from the DNA. The sample holds approximately 120,000 clones; roughly four fifths are singletons and the top ten take about 15%. Seattle patients were enrolled during active infection and followed longitudinally.

V is TRBV28 and J is TRBJ2-7, with 8 bases identical to TRBD2. This receptor was identified in a man aged 25 to 40 with COVID-19, enrolled during active disease. Source material: peripheral blood. The CDR3 here is CASSVRVGGGIYEQYF. For the CDR3, the DNA is TGTGCCAGCAGCGTCCGGGTTGGCGGGGGGATCTACGAGCAGTACTTC.